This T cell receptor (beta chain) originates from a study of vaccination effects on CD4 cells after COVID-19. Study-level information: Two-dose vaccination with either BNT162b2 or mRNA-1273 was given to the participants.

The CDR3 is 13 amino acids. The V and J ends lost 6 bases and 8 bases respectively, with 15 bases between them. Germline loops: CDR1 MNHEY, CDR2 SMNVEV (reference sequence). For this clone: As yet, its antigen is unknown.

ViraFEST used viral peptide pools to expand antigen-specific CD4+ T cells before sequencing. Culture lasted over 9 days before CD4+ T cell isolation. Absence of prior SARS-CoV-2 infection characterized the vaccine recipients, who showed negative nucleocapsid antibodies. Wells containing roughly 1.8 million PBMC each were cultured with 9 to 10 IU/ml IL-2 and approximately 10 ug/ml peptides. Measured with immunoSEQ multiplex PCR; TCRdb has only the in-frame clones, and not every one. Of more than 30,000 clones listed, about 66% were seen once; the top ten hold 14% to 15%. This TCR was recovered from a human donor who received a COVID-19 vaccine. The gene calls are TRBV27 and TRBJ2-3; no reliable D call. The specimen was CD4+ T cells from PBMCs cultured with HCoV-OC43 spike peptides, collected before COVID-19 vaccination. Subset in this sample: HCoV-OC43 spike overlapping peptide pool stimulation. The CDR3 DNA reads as TGTGCCAGCAGCCACGGGCCCGCTGGTACGCAGTATTTT. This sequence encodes CASSHGPAGTQYF.